This TCR beta chain was recovered during a study of radiation and T cells in renal cell carcinoma. Time point defined: baseline pretreatment blood. Stated treatment: 15 Gy SBRT to primary tumor, nephrectomy 4 weeks later. This CDR3 spans 14 amino acids. CDR1 SGHTS and CDR2 YDEGEE come from the germline V gene. V lost 0 bases and J lost 4, with 8 bases in between. Method: immunoSEQ multiplex PCR; TCRdb's copy keeps in-frame clones and lacks some. The sample consists of about 150,000 clones, about 87% of them appearing once. The clonotype originates from a woman aged 70-85 years with renal cell carcinoma. The chain combines TRBV5-8 with TRBJ1-5; D gene unclear. The sequenced sample was blood, obtained from a patient whose treatment included radiotherapy and nephrectomy. The CDR3 region is CASSLGQTNQPQHF. CDR3 DNA sequence: TGTGCCAGCAGCTTGGGACAAACTAATCAGCCCCAGCATTTT.